The rows below give T cell receptor beta chains drawn from one sample of a study of OX40 agonist ivuxolimab in advanced cancers. This table comes from immunoSEQ multiplex PCR, and its TCRdb copy is limited to in-frame clones, with some not included. This table holds roughly 66,000 clones, approximately 83% found once. Specimen: CD4+ or CD8+ T cells sorted from blood, collected in a trial of the OX40 agonist ivuxolimab. These receptors all stem from an adult with an advanced solid tumor such as melanoma, head and neck, liver or kidney cancer. Each CDR3 is given with its conserved first and last residue. Fields, in order: clone size, D gene, CDR3 length, J gene, V gene, CDR3 protein, CDR3 DNA. D genes are given only for firm matches. The size entry is marked missing in some rows and otherwise reads once, few, many or a size class.

size: .; D: .; length: 16; J: TRBJ2-3; V: TRBV18; CDR3: CASSPPGPRLTDTQYF; DNA: TGTGCCAGCTCACCTCCGGGACCGAGACTGACAGATACGCAGTATTTT
size: .; D: .; length: 14; J: TRBJ1-3; V: TRBV6-1; CDR3: CASTGWDSGNTIYF; DNA: TGTGCCAGCACTGGGTGGGACTCTGGAAACACCATATATTTT
size: .; D: TRBD2; length: 18; J: TRBJ2-1; V: TRBV19; CDR3: CASSTILPPQREFNEQFF; DNA: TGTGCCAGTAGTACCATACTCCCCCCCCAGCGGGAGTTTAATGAGCAGTTCTTC
size: .; D: .; length: 13; J: TRBJ1-4; V: TRBV7-9; CDR3: CASSSWGNEKLFF; DNA: TGTGCCAGCAGCTCTTGGGGTAATGAAAAACTGTTTTTT
size: .; D: .; length: 17; J: TRBJ2-2; V: TRBV18; CDR3: CASSREEGTGNTGELFF; DNA: TGTGCCAGCTCACGGGAGGAAGGGACGGGGAACACCGGGGAGCTGTTTTTT
size: .; D: .; length: 14; J: TRBJ2-1; V: TRBV10-2; CDR3: CASSETPGEIGLFF; DNA: TGCGCCAGCAGTGAGACCCCGGGAGAAATTGGACTGTTCTTC
size: .; D: .; length: 14; J: TRBJ1-6; V: TRBV7-2; CDR3: CASSPDGGKGPLHF; DNA: TGTGCCAGCAGCCCGGACGGTGGTAAAGGACCCCTCCACTTT
size: .; D: .; length: 13; J: TRBJ2-7; V: TRBV5-6; CDR3: CASSTPLGYEQYF; DNA: TGTGCCAGCAGCACGCCCCTGGGGTACGAGCAGTACTTC
size: .; D: .; length: 15; J: TRBJ1-6; V: TRBV5-8; CDR3: CASSLAPTVNSPLHF; DNA: TGTGCCAGCAGCTTGGCCCCGACAGTTAATTCACCCCTCCACTTT
size: .; D: TRBD2; length: 16; J: TRBJ2-7; V: TRBV10-2; CDR3: CASTELAGPSSYEQYF; DNA: TGCGCCAGCACCGAACTAGCGGGGCCAAGCTCCTACGAGCAGTACTTC
size: .; D: .; length: 14; J: TRBJ2-7; V: TRBV30; CDR3: CAWSVAGFLYEQYF; DNA: TGTGCCTGGAGTGTAGCAGGGTTCTTGTACGAGCAGTACTTC
size: once; D: .; length: 15; J: TRBJ2-1; V: TRBV6-5; CDR3: CASSYRPSISYEQFF; DNA: TGTGCCAGCAGTTATAGGCCTAGTATTTCGTATGAGCAGTTCTTC